This is a list of T cell receptor beta chains from one sample in a study of blood T cell repertoires in COVID-19. Here immunoSEQ multiplex PCR was the method, and the copy in TCRdb shows in-frame clones only, minus some. The sample shows fewer than 600,000 clones, nearly 90% of them seen only once. The material sequenced was peripheral blood. The receptors were gathered from a man aged 18 to 30 with COVID-19, enrolled during active disease. The CDR3 runs from the conserved cysteine through the conserved F or W. D genes are given only for firm matches. Not all rows give a size; the values are once, few, many and, for expanded clones, a class.

>TRBV19|TRBD2|-|TRBJ2-2
CASKIGGKGYGELFF
TGTGCCAGCAAAATCGGGGGGAAAGGGTACGGGGAGCTGTTTTTT
>TRBV19|TRBD1|few|TRBJ1-1
CAAYTGQGLGEAFF
TGTGCCGCCTACACGGGACAGGGTTTAGGTGAAGCTTTCTTT
>TRBV5-1|-|-|TRBJ2-5
CASSRGGTPLQETQYF
TGCGCCAGCAGTCGTGGGGGGACCCCCTTGCAAGAGACCCAGTACTTC
>TRBV2|-|-|TRBJ2-2
CASSFSGAGELFF
TGTGCCAGCAGTTTCTCAGGGGCCGGGGAGCTGTTTTTT
>TRBV11-2|TRBD2|-|TRBJ2-7
CASSLDAGESYEQYF
TGTGCCAGCAGCTTAGATGCGGGAGAGTCCTACGAGCAGTACTTC
>TRBV27|-|-|TRBJ2-1
CASSKFGGTTYNEQFF
TGTGCCAGCAGTAAGTTTGGGGGCACGACCTACAATGAGCAGTTCTTC
>TRBV6-5|TRBD1|-|TRBJ1-5
CATLQRTGSNQPQHF
TGTGCCACCCTACAACGGACAGGCAGCAATCAGCCCCAGCATTTT
>TRBV18|TRBD1|-|TRBJ2-7
CASSPPSSGQGRSEQYF
TGTGCCAGCTCACCACCTTCCTCGGGACAGGGGCGATCCGAGCAGTACTTC
>TRBV15|-|-|TRBJ2-1
CATSRDKVRGNEQFF
TGTGCCACCAGCAGAGATAAGGTCAGGGGCAATGAGCAGTTCTTC
>TRBV2|TRBD1|-|TRBJ1-1
CASSVLDRGRFEAFF
TGTGCCAGCAGTGTTCTGGACAGGGGGCGGTTTGAAGCTTTCTTT
>TRBV5-1|TRBD2|-|TRBJ2-5
CASSLASGTSLQETQYF
TGCGCCAGCAGCTTGGCCTCCGGGACTAGCCTACAAGAGACCCAGTACTTC
>TRBV30|TRBD1|-|TRBJ1-2
CAWRVETGVGYTF
TGTGCCTGGAGGGTAGAGACAGGGGTCGGCTACACCTTC
>TRBV2|-|-|TRBJ2-2
CASKPQGSLTGELFF
TGTGCCAGCAAGCCACAGGGTAGTCTGACCGGGGAGCTGTTTTTT
>TRBV12-3/TRBV12-4|-|-|TRBJ1-1
CASSVQGYTEAFF
TGTGCCAGCAGTGTACAGGGCTACACTGAAGCTTTCTTT
>TRBV6-4|-|-|TRBJ1-1
CASSYRINTEAFF
TGTGCCAGCAGTTACAGGATCAACACTGAAGCTTTCTTT
>TRBV19|TRBD2|-|TRBJ2-3
CASSILAGGPRDTQYF
TGTGCCAGTAGTATACTAGCGGGGGGGCCTCGGGATACGCAGTATTTT
>TRBV4-1|TRBD2|once|TRBJ2-3
CASSHGLAGGPRLDTQYF
TGCGCCAGCAGCCACGGACTAGCGGGGGGGCCTCGGTTAGATACGCAGTATTTT
>TRBV3-1/TRBV3-2|-|-|TRBJ2-7
CASSHAYEQYF
TGTGCCAGCAGCCACGCCTACGAGCAGTACTTC
>TRBV18|TRBD1|-|TRBJ2-5
CASSLGTGQETQYF
TGTGCCAGCTCGCTAGGGACAGGCCAAGAGACCCAGTACTTC
>TRBV7-9|-|-|TRBJ2-5
CASIRTDEETQYF
TGTGCCAGCATTCGGACTGACGAAGAGACCCAGTACTTC
>TRBV4-1|-|-|TRBJ2-5
CASSQAHGQETQYF
TGCGCCAGCAGCCAGGCCCACGGGCAAGAGACCCAGTACTTC
>TRBV12-5|-|-|TRBJ2-7
CASVPPGLDEQYF
TGTGCTAGTGTCCCGCCAGGGCTAGACGAGCAGTACTTC
>TRBV30|-|-|TRBJ2-1
CACIQNNAYNEQFF
TGTGCCTGTATCCAGAACAACGCCTACAATGAGCAGTTCTTC
>TRBV11-2|-|-|TRBJ2-7
CASSLLAEYEQYF
TGTGCCAGCAGCTTATTAGCCGAATACGAGCAGTACTTC
>TRBV10-1|-|-|TRBJ1-6
CASSEGEMPLHF
TGCGCCAGCAGTGAGGGGGAGATGCCCCTCCACTTT
>TRBV6-5|TRBD2|once|TRBJ2-4
CASSFGTSGAKNIQYF
TGTGCCAGCAGTTTCGGGACTAGCGGAGCCAAAAACATTCAGTACTTC
>TRBV28|TRBD1|-|TRBJ1-5
CAGGTEGGNQPQHF
TGTGCCGGAGGGACAGAGGGCGGCAATCAGCCCCAGCATTTT
>TRBV4-1|-|few|TRBJ2-1
CASSQDRDSVGNNEQFF
TGCGCCAGCAGCCAAGATCGGGACTCGGTGGGAAACAATGAGCAGTTCTTC
>TRBV19|-|-|TRBJ1-6
CASSIEWRSPLHF
TGTGCCAGTAGTATAGAATGGCGGTCACCCCTCCACTTT
>TRBV7-9|TRBD2|-|TRBJ2-7
CASSLLAGGPYEQYF
TGTGCCAGCAGCTTACTAGCGGGGGGGCCCTACGAGCAGTACTTC
>TRBV5-6|-|few|TRBJ2-7
CASSLEGGGSYEQYF
TGTGCCAGCAGCTTGGAGGGAGGCGGCTCCTACGAGCAGTACTTC
>TRBV7-6|TRBD1|-|TRBJ1-6
CASSRTGNSPLHF
TGTGCCAGCAGTCGGACAGGGAATTCACCCCTCCACTTT
>TRBV4-1|-|-|TRBJ2-5
CASSQDPRDRETQYF
TGCGCCAGCAGCCAAGATCCACGGGATCGGGAGACCCAGTACTTC